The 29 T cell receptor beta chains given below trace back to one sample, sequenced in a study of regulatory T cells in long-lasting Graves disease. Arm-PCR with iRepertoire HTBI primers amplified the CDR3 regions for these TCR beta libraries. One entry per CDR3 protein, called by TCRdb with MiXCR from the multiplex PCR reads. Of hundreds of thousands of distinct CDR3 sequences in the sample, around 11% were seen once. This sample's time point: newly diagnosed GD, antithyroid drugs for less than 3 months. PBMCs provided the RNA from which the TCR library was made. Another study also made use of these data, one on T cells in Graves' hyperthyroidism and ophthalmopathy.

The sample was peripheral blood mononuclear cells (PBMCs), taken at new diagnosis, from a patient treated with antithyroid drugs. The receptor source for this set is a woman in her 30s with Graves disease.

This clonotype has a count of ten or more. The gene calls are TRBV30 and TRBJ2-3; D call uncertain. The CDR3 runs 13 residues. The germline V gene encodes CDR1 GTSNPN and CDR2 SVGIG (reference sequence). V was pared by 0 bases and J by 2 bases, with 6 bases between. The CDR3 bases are TGTGCCTGGAGTGTAACCCTCACAGATACGCAGTATTTT. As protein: CAWSVTLTDTQYF. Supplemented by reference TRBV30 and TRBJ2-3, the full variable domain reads SQTIHQWPATLVQPVGSPLSLECTVEGTSNPNLYWYRQAAGRGLQLLFYSVGIGQISSEVPQNLSASRPQDRQFILSSKKLLLSDSGFYLCAWSVTLTDTQYFGPGTRLTVL.

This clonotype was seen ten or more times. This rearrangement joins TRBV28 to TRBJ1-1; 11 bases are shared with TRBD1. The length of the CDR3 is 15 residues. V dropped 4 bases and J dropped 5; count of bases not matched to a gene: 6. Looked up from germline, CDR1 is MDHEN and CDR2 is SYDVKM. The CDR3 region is CASSSTGQGATEAFF. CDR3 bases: TGTGCCAGCAGTTCTACAGGACAGGGGGCAACTGAAGCTTTCTTT. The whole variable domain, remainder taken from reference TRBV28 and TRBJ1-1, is DVKVTQSSRYLVKRTGEKVFLECVQDMDHENMFWYRQDPGLGLRLIYFSYDVKMKEKGDIPEGYSVSREKKERFSLILESASTNQTSMYLCASSSTGQGATEAFFGQGTRLTVV.

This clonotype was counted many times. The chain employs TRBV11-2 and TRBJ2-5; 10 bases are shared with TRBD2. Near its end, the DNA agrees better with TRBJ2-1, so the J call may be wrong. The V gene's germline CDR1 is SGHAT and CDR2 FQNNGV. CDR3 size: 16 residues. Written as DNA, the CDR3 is TGTGCCAGCAGCCACAGACTAGCGGGCAGATACAATGAGCAGTTCTTC. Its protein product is CASSHRLAGRYNEQFF.

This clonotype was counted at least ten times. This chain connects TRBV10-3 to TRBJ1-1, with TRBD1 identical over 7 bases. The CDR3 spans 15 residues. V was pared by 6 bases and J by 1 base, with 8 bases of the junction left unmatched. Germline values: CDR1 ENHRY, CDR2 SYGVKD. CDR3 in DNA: TGTGCCATCAGGGATCCGGGACAGCCGAACACTGAAGCTTTCTTT. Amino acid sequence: CAIRDPGQPNTEAFF.

The chain's CDR3 is CASSTGTSGSYEQYF. The CDR3 DNA follows: TGTGCCAGCAGTACGGGGACTAGCGGGAGCTACGAGCAGTACTTC. This chain links TRBV6-2 or TRBV6-3 with TRBJ2-7; 14 positions agree with TRBD2. The V gene's germline CDR1 is MNHEY and CDR2 SVGEGT. CDR3 length: 15 residues. Trimming took 5 bases from V and 3 from J; bases not matched to a gene: 3.

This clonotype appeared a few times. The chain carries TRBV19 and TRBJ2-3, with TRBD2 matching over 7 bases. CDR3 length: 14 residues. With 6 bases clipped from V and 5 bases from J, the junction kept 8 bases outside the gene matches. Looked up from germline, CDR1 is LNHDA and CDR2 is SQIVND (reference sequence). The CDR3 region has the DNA TGTGCCAGTAGCGGGGCGGGAGCAGGAGATACGCAGTATTTT. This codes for CASSGAGAGDTQYF.

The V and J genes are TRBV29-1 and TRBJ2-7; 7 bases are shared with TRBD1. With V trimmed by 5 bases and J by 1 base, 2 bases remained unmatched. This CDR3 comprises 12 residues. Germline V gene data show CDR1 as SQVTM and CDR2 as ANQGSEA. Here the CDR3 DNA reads TGCAGCGTTTTACAGGGGTCCTACGAGCAGTACTTC. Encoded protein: CSVLQGSYEQYF.

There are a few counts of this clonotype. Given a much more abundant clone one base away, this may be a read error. The CDR3 region has the DNA TGTGCCAGCAGCTTTACAGGGAACTCTGAAGCTTCCTTT. Translated, it gives CASSFTGNSEASF. V and J are TRBV12-3 or TRBV12-4 and TRBJ1-1, with D tentatively TRBD1 (6 bases). This CDR3 contains 13 residues.

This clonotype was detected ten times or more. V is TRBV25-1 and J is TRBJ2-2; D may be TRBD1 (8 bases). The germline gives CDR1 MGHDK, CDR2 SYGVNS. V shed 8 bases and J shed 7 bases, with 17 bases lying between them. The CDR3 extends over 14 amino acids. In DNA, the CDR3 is TGTGCCAGCGGAGGACAGGGAGGGAGCGGGGAGCTGTTTTTT. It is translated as CASGGQGGSGELFF.

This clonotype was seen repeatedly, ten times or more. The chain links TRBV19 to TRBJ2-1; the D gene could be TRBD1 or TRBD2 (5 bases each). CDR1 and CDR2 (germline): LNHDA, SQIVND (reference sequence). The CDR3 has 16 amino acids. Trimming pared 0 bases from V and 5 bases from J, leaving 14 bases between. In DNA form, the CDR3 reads TGTGCCAGTAGTATAGATATATCGGGGCTAAACAATGAGCAGTTCTTC. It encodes CASSIDISGLNNEQFF.

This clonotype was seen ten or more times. In nucleotides, the CDR3 is TGTGCCAGCAGCTCGGTAGGCCTCCCCCAGTACTTC. Its protein product is CASSSVGLPQYF. J is TRBJ2-7 and V is TRBV7-2; D not resolved. V was shortened by 4 bases and J by 10 bases, with 14 bases between the two germline ends. Germline CDR1 is SGHTA and CDR2 is FQGNSA. This CDR3 contains 12 residues.

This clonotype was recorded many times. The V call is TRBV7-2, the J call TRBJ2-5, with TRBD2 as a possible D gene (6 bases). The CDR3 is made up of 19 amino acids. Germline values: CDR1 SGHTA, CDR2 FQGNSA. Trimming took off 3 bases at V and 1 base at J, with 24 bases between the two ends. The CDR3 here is CASSFNLRPGTPIQETQYF. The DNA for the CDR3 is TGTGCCAGCAGCTTTAACCTTCGGCCCGGGACTCCTATCCAAGAGACCCAGTACTTC.

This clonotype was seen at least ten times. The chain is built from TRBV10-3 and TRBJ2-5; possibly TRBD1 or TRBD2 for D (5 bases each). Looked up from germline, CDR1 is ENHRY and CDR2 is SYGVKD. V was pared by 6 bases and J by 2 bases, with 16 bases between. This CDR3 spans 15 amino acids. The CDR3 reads CAIRSTGPQQETQYF. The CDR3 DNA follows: TGTGCCATCAGATCAACGGGACCCCAACAAGAGACCCAGTACTTC.

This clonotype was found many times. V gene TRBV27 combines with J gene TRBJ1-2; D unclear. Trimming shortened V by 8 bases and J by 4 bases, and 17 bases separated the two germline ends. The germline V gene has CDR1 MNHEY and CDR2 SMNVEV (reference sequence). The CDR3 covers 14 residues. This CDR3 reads CASRHDGMSYGYTF. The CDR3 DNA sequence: TGTGCCAGCCGTCATGACGGAATGTCCTATGGCTACACCTTC.

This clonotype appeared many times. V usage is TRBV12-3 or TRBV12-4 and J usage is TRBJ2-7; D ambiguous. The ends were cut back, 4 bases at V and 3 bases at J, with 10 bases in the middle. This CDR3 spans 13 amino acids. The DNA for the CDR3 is TGTGCCAGCAGTTCTCCCTTCAACTACGAGCAGTACTTC. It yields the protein CASSSPFNYEQYF.

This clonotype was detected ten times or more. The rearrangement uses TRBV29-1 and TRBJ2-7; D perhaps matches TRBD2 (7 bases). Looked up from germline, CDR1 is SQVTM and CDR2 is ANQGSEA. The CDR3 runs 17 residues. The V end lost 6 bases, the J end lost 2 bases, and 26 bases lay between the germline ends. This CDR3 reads CSVLILRGRGSPYEQYF. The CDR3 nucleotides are TGCAGCGTCCTAATTTTGCGGGGGCGCGGGAGCCCCTACGAGCAGTACTTC.

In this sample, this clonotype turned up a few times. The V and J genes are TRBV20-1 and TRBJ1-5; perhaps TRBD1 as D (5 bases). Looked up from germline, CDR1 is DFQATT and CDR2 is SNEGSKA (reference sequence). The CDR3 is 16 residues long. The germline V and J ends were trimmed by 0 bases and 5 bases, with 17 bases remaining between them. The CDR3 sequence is CSARDFPAKGYQPQHF. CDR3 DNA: TGCAGTGCTAGAGATTTCCCCGCGAAGGGGTATCAGCCCCAGCATTTT.

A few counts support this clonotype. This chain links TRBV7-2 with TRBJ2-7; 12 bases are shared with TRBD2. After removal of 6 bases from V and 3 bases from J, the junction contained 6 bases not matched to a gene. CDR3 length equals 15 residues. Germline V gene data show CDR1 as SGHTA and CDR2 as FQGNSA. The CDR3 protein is CASSRRTSGIYEQYF. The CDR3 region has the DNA TGTGCCAGCAGTCGAAGGACTAGCGGGATCTACGAGCAGTACTTC.

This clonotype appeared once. DNA for the CDR3: TGTGCCAGTAGTATGGGGGACGCGAGAACTGAAGCTTTCTTT. It encodes CASSMGDARTEAFF. The rearrangement joins TRBV19 to TRBJ1-1; a weak D match, TRBD1 (5 bases). Trimming stripped 3 bases from V and 5 bases from J, with 13 bases between. The CDR3 length is 14 residues. The germline V gene has CDR1 LNHDA and CDR2 SQIVND (reference sequence).

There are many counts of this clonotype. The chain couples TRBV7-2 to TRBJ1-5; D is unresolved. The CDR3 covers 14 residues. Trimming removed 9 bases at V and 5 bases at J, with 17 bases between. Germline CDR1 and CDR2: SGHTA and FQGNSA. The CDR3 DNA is TGTGCCAGTGCGCTCCAATCTCTTGATCAGCCCCAGCATTTT. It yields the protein CASALQSLDQPQHF.

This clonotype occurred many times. CDR3 loop: CASSARPSGRVNTEAFF. The CDR3 region has the DNA TGTGCCAGCAGCGCCAGACCATCGGGACGCGTGAACACTGAAGCTTTCTTT. V gene TRBV9 combines with J gene TRBJ1-1; perhaps TRBD1 as D (5 bases). The V gene's germline CDR1 is SGDLS and CDR2 YYNGEE. The CDR3 is 17 amino acids. Trimming took off 3 bases at V and 0 bases at J, with 18 bases between the two ends. The full variable domain, its missing parts supplied by reference TRBV9 and TRBJ1-1, is DSGVTQTPKHLITATGQRVTLRCSPRSGDLSVYWYQQSLDQGLQFLIQYYNGEERAKGNILERFSAQQFPDLHSELNLSSLELGDSALYFCASSARPSGRVNTEAFFGQGTRLTVV.

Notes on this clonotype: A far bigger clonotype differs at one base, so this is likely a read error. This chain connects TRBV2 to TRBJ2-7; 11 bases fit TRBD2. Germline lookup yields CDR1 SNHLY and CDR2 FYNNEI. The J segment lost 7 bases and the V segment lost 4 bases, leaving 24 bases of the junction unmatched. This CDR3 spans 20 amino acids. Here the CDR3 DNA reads TGTGCCAGCAGTGGGCCGACTAGCGGGGAAAGTTTTGTAGGCTACAATGAGCAGTACTTC. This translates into CASSGPTSGESFVGYNEQYF.

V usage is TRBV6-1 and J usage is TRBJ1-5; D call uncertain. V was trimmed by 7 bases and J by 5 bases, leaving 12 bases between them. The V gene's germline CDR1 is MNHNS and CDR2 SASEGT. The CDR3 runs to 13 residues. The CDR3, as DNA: TGTGCCAGCAACTGGTCGCGGGATCAGCCCCAGCATTTT. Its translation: CASNWSRDQPQHF.

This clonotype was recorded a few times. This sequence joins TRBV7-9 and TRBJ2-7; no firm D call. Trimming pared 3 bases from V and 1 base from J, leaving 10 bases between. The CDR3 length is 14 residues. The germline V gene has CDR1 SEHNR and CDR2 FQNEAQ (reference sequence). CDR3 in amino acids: CASSFAAPSYEQYF. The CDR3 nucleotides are TGTGCCAGCAGCTTTGCAGCGCCTTCCTACGAGCAGTACTTC.

Here the CDR3 reads CASSYSPLDLQGGEQYF. Here the CDR3 DNA reads TGTGCCAGCAGTTACTCCCCTCTCGACTTACAAGGGGGCGAGCAGTACTTC. This chain links TRBV6-5 with TRBJ2-7, with a weak D call TRBD1 (6 bases). The CDR3 contains 17 residues. V was pared by 0 bases and J by 6 bases, with 21 bases between. Germline-derived CDR1 and CDR2 are MNHEY and SVGAGI.

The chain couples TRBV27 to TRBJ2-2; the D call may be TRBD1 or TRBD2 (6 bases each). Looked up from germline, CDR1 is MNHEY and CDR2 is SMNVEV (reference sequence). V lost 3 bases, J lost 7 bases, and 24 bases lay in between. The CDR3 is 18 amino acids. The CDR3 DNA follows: TGTGCCAGCAGTTTCGACTGGCGTGACGGGGGCTGGGTCGGGGAGCTGTTTTTT. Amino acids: CASSFDWRDGGWVGELFF.

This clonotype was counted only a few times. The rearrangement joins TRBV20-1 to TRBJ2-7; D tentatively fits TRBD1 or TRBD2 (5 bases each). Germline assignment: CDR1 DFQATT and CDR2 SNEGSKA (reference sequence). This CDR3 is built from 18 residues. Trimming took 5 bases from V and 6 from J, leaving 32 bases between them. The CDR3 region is CSAPNPNQNAAGRIEQYF. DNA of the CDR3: TGCAGTGCTCCCAACCCTAACCAGAACGCGGCAGGGAGAATCGAGCAGTACTTC.

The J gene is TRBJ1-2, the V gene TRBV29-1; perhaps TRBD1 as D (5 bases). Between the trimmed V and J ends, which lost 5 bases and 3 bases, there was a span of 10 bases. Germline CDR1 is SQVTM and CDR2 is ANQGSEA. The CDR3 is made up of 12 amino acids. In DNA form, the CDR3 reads TGCAGCGTTAAGGGGCAGTACTATGGCTACACCTTC. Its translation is CSVKGQYYGYTF.

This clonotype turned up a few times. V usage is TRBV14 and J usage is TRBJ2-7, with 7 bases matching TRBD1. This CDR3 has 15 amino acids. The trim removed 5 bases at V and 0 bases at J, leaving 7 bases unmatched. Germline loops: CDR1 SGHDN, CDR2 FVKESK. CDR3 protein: CASSTDRVSSYEQYF. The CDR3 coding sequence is TGTGCCAGCAGCACCGACAGGGTCAGCTCCTACGAGCAGTACTTC.